Each of the 22 T cell receptor beta chains below was sequenced from the same sample in a study of cytomegalovirus exposure and HLA in healthy donors (dated by TCRdb to about 2017). The library was made by the immunoSEQ multiplex PCR assay. The multiplex PCR relied on a mix of 60 forward primers for TCR Vbeta segments and 13 reverse primers for TCR Jbeta segments. TCRdb limited this immuneACCESS table to in-frame rearrangements with V and J called. A share of clones is missing; checked studies link under half to unresolved V genes, and the rest is unexplained. A total of around 70,000 clones appear in this sample, 86% of them only once. The top ten clonotypes cover 2% of the sample. The sequencing input was PBMCs. These TCRs come from a woman in her 30s in good health and CMV-seronegative.

The chain employs TRBV7-9 and TRBJ1-2, with 11 bases that match TRBD1. The CDR3 totals 15 residues. Germline lookup yields CDR1 SEHNR and CDR2 FQNEAQ (reference sequence). The junction had 8 bases not matched to a gene; V was cut back by 5 bases and J by 6 bases. CDR3 loop: CASSPSGQGADGYTF. The CDR3 DNA sequence: TGTGCCAGCAGCCCAAGTGGACAGGGGGCTGATGGCTACACCTTC.

The V and J genes are TRBV5-1 and TRBJ2-3; 7 positions match TRBD2. Germline V gives CDR1 SGHRS, CDR2 YFSETQ. The V gene end was trimmed by 0 bases and the J gene end by 0 bases; junction bases not matched to a gene: 4. The CDR3 totals 16 residues. The CDR3 here is CASSLGGSGSTDTQYF. CDR3 in DNA: TGCGCCAGCAGCTTGGGGGGTAGCGGGAGCACAGATACGCAGTATTTT.

This clone appeared a single time. CDR3 in DNA: TGTGCCAGCAGCTTAGCGCGAGGAGAAGAGACCCAGTACTTC. It is translated as CASSLARGEETQYF. The rearrangement uses TRBV7-2 and TRBJ2-5; D is unresolved. Germline CDR1 SGHTA, CDR2 FQGNSA. The CDR3 is 14 residues long. Trimming shortened V by 0 bases and J by 3 bases, and 8 bases separated the two germline ends.

The V and J genes are TRBV5-4 and TRBJ2-1, with TRBD2 identical over 12 bases. CDR1 and CDR2 (germline): SGHNT, YYREEE (reference sequence). The CDR3 is 16 amino acids. The J segment lost 6 bases and the V segment lost 1 base, leaving 5 bases of the junction unmatched. CDR3 in DNA: TGTGCCAGCAGCTTGCCGACTAGCGGGAGCTTCAATGAGCAGTTCTTC. It codes for CASSLPTSGSFNEQFF.

The chain carries TRBV7-5 and TRBJ2-3; TRBD2 reflects the table's D call only, with no check against the DNA. TRBV7-5 is a pseudogene. The CDR3 sequence is 17 residues long. This chain's CDR3 is CVRSPEGLAGVTDTQYF. The DNA of the CDR3 is TGTGTCAGAAGCCCCGAGGGACTAGCGGGGGTCACAGATACGCAGTATTTT.

This chain links TRBV10-2 with TRBJ1-1; a possible D gene is TRBD1 (5 bases). This CDR3 has 14 residues. V dropped 2 bases and J dropped 0 bases, with 7 bases sitting between them. Germline values: CDR1 WSHSY, CDR2 SAAADI. The CDR3 DNA reads as TGCGCCAGCAGTGAGAGGGGTATGAACACTGAAGCTTTCTTT. Amino acids: CASSERGMNTEAFF.

This chain uses TRBV5-1 with TRBJ2-3; the match to TRBD2 covers 7 bases. The length of the CDR3 is 14 residues. The germline CDR1 and CDR2 sequences are SGHRS and YFSETQ. Losses at the gene ends were 6 bases for V and 0 bases for J; bases not matched to a gene: 4. Here the CDR3 DNA reads TGCGCCAGCACCAATAGCGGGAGCACAGATACGCAGTATTTT. It encodes CASTNSGSTDTQYF.

The chain couples TRBV5-6 to TRBJ2-5; D possibly corresponds to TRBD1 (7 bases). The CDR3 sequence is 17 residues long. Germline values: CDR1 SGHDT, CDR2 YYEEEE. V lost 4 bases and J lost 3, with 22 bases in between. The DNA of the CDR3 is TGTGCCAGCAGCAAATCCCGGACAGGCGGGGTGAAAGAGACCCAGTACTTC. Its protein product is CASSKSRTGGVKETQYF.

The chain employs TRBV5-4 and TRBJ1-2; D possibly corresponds to TRBD1 (6 bases). Trimming cost V 4 bases and J 6 bases, with 16 bases left between them. Looked up from germline, CDR1 is SGHNT and CDR2 is YYREEE (reference sequence). The CDR3 contains 14 residues. The CDR3 DNA sequence: TGTGCCAGCAGCCCTCGACAGGCAGCTAATGGCTACACCTTC. Translation: CASSPRQAANGYTF.

The gene calls are TRBV19 and TRBJ1-2, with D tentatively TRBD1 (6 bases). V lost 0 bases, J lost 5 bases, and 28 bases lay in between. This CDR3 spans 20 amino acids. CDR1 LNHDA and CDR2 SQIVND come from the germline V gene (reference sequence). CDR3 DNA sequence: TGTGCCAGTAGTATAGATAATCTCGGGCAGGGGAAAGTCCTTAGGTATGGCTACACCTTC. Its protein product is CASSIDNLGQGKVLRYGYTF. Using reference TRBV19 and TRBJ1-2 for the parts outside the CDR3, the full variable domain is DGGITQSPKYLFRKEGQNVTLSCEQNLNHDAMYWYRQDPGQGLRLIYYSQIVNDFQKGDIAEGYSVSREKKESFPLTVTSAQKNPTAFYLCASSIDNLGQGKVLRYGYTFGSGTRLTVV.

The CDR3 DNA sequence: TGTGCCAGCAGCTTAGTAGGACAGGGCGTCTACGAGCAGTACTTC. Amino acid sequence: CASSLVGQGVYEQYF. The J gene is TRBJ2-7, the V gene TRBV7-9; 8 nucleotides agree with TRBD1. J gave up 3 bases and V 1 base, and 5 bases lay outside the gene matches. The CDR3 is made up of 15 amino acids. CDR1 is SEHNR, CDR2 FQNEAQ, per germline (reference sequence). The complete variable domain, with remaining parts taken from reference TRBV7-9 and TRBJ2-7, reads DTGVSQNPRHKITKRGQNVTFRCDPISEHNRLYWYRQTLGQGPEFLTYFQNEAQLEKSRLLSDRFSAERPKGSFSTLEIQRTEQGDSAMYLCASSLVGQGVYEQYFGPGTRLTVT.

The V call is TRBV21-1, the J call TRBJ1-4; the table calls TRBD1, which could not be checked here. TRBV21-1 is deemed a pseudogene. The CDR3 is 15 residues long. The CDR3 nucleotides read TGTGCCAGCAGCAAATACAGGGCAACTAATGAAAAACTGTTTTTT. Protein sequence: CASSKYRATNEKLFF.

This clone was counted once. The CDR3 ends on some other residue instead of the conserved phenylalanine or tryptophan, so this is likely a read error. The DNA is left out, because the CDR3 cannot be placed on it with certainty; the CDR3 is given as TCRdb lists it. The CDR3 spells CASSLSGTSGRHL. J is TRBJ2-7 and V is TRBV28; the D call in the table, TRBD2, was not verified against the DNA. The germline gives CDR1 MDHEN, CDR2 SYDVKM. The CDR3 spans 13 amino acids, including both terminal residues.

The genes are TRBV4-1 and TRBJ2-2, with D possibly TRBD1 on 5 matching bases. V was pared by 5 bases and J by 2 bases, with 9 bases between. Looked up from germline, CDR1 is MGHRA and CDR2 is YSYEKL. The CDR3 is 14 amino acids. The chain's CDR3 is CASSTQGNTGELFF. In DNA, the CDR3 is TGCGCCAGCAGCACCCAGGGAAACACCGGGGAGCTGTTTTTT.

The genes are TRBV6-6 and TRBJ2-7; the match to TRBD1 covers 9 bases. The CDR3 spans 14 residues. The germline V gene encodes CDR1 MNHNY and CDR2 SVGAGI (reference sequence). J lost 2 bases, V lost 10 bases, and 9 bases had no gene match. The CDR3: CATQDRGQTYEQYF. The CDR3, as DNA: TGTGCCACACAGGACAGGGGACAAACCTACGAGCAGTACTTC.

The chain is built from TRBV7-9 and TRBJ1-1; 8 nucleotides match TRBD1. The CDR3 covers 15 residues. The V gene end was trimmed by 4 bases and the J gene end by 5 bases; junction bases not matched to a gene: 9. Germline V gene lookup returns CDR1 SEHNR and CDR2 FQNEAQ (reference sequence). The CDR3 reads CASSSTDRVETEAFF. Here the CDR3 DNA reads TGTGCCAGCAGCTCCACGGACAGGGTGGAAACTGAAGCTTTCTTT.

The genes are TRBV9 and TRBJ2-3, with 7 bases identical to TRBD2. From germline, CDR1 is SGDLS and CDR2 YYNGEE. The CDR3 consists of 16 residues. V lost 0 bases, J lost 2 bases, and 6 bases stayed unmatched. CDR3 residues: CASSVGGGSITDTQYF. CDR3 in DNA: TGTGCCAGCAGCGTAGGGGGCGGGAGTATCACAGATACGCAGTATTTT.

The gene calls are TRBV6-1 and TRBJ2-5; 11 nucleotides match TRBD1. The J call may be faulty, since TRBJ2-7 better matches the DNA end. In germline, CDR1 is MNHNS, CDR2 SASEGT. The CDR3 runs 15 residues. DNA of the CDR3: TGTGCCAGCAGTGGTACGGGACAGGGGGCCTACGAGCAGTACTTC. This encodes CASSGTGQGAYEQYF.

The CDR3 DNA sequence: TGTGCCAGCAGGGCAGGGGATCAGCCCCAGCATTTT. It translates to CASRAGDQPQHF. J is TRBJ1-5 and V is TRBV27, with TRBD1 as a possible D gene (6 bases). The V end lost 6 bases, the J end lost 5 bases, and 8 bases lay between the germline ends. Germline-derived CDR1 and CDR2 are MNHEY and SMNVEV (reference sequence). The CDR3 is made up of 12 amino acids.

V and J are TRBV29-1 and TRBJ1-1; 8 nucleotides line up with TRBD1. J was trimmed by 5 bases and V by 4 bases; bases with no gene match: 9. Per the germline V gene, CDR1 is SQVTM and CDR2 is ANQGSEA. This CDR3 has 14 amino acids. The CDR3 here is CSVVPQDRVTEAFF. Written as DNA, the CDR3 is TGCAGCGTTGTCCCCCAGGACAGGGTGACTGAAGCTTTCTTT.

The chain is built from TRBV7-8 and TRBJ1-3, with D hard to call. V gave up 2 bases and J gave up 0 bases, with 8 bases separating them. CDR1 SGHVS and CDR2 FQNEAQ come from the germline V gene. The CDR3 is made up of 15 amino acids. The chain's CDR3 is CASSLTVHSGNTIYF. CDR3 nucleotides: TGTGCCAGCAGCTTAACAGTGCACTCTGGAAACACCATATATTTT.

V usage is TRBV19 and J usage is TRBJ2-1, with TRBD2 matching over 9 bases. This CDR3 has 17 residues. In germline, CDR1 is LNHDA, CDR2 SQIVND (reference sequence). V shed 4 bases, J shed 4 bases, and the junction held 11 bases outside the gene matches. The CDR3 is CASSRQAGTSWYNEQFF. As DNA, the CDR3 is TGTGCCAGTAGTAGACAGGCCGGGACTAGCTGGTACAATGAGCAGTTCTTC. Drawing the rest from reference TRBV19 and TRBJ2-1, the complete variable domain is DGGITQSPKYLFRKEGQNVTLSCEQNLNHDAMYWYRQDPGQGLRLIYYSQIVNDFQKGDIAEGYSVSREKKESFPLTVTSAQKNPTAFYLCASSRQAGTSWYNEQFFGPGTRLTVL.